The 7 T cell receptor beta chains given below trace back to one sample, sequenced in a study of shared clonotypes between healthy human individuals (dated by TCRdb to about 2020). Libraries came from the immunoSEQ multiplex PCR assay. The clones in this table, taken by TCRdb from immuneACCESS, are in-frame only. Not every clone is retained; where verified, under half of the shortfall comes from an unresolved V gene, and the cause of the rest is unknown. Across this sample there are around 700,000 clones, with about 91% seen only once. Together, the top ten hold 24% of the sample. CD8 naive samples were obtained by positive selection for CCR7 among CD45RO-negative cells, yielding a CD45RA+CCR7+ population from which TemRA cells were excluded. Sequencing was performed on naive CD8+ T cells sorted from blood. The sample's cell subset or site label is to be understood as: CD45RA+CCR7+. These TCRs come from a man aged 25 to 40 in good health.

This chain links TRBV6-1 with TRBJ2-5; 9 nucleotides line up with TRBD1. Germline CDR1 MNHNS, CDR2 SASEGT. The V gene end was trimmed by 7 bases and the J gene end by 5 bases; junction bases not matched to a gene: 8. This CDR3 contains 14 residues. Here the CDR3 DNA reads TGTGCCAGCATGACAGGGGGTCTAAGTGAGACCCAGTACTTC. Amino acids: CASMTGGLSETQYF.

This chain uses TRBV5-5 with TRBJ2-2; weak D call: TRBD1 (6 bases). The CDR3 consists of 15 residues. Germline-derived CDR1 and CDR2 are SGHKS and YYEKEE (reference sequence). V lost 5 bases and J lost 0, with 11 bases in between. The CDR3 sequence: CASRGWDTNTGELFF. CDR3 DNA sequence: TGTGCCAGCAGAGGGTGGGACACGAACACCGGGGAGCTGTTTTTT.

DNA for the CDR3: TGTGCCAGCAGCTTTTCCCGTTTGGGGGACAGAAAAGAGACCCAGTACTTC. Protein: CASSFSRLGDRKETQYF. The chain employs TRBV9 and TRBJ2-5, with 7 bases aligning to TRBD1. The length of the CDR3 is 17 residues. The trim removed 4 bases at V and 3 bases at J, leaving 15 bases unmatched. Germline V lookup: CDR1 SGDLS, CDR2 YYNGEE.

The chain joins TRBV25-1 to TRBJ1-2; 7 bases are a match to TRBD1. CDR3 length equals 15 residues. J gave up 7 bases and V 6 bases, and 14 bases lay outside the gene matches. Germline lookup yields CDR1 MGHDK and CDR2 SYGVNS. The chain's CDR3 is CASRETGELTSGYTF. CDR3 coding DNA: TGTGCCAGCAGAGAAACAGGGGAACTCACCTCTGGCTACACCTTC.

This sequence joins TRBV4-2 and TRBJ2-5; D not resolved. This CDR3 comprises 13 residues. Deletions cut 3 bases from V and 12 bases from J, with 17 bases between. Germline assignment: CDR1 LGHNA and CDR2 YNFKEQ. CDR3 amino acids: CASSQLGGMAEYF. CDR3 nucleotides: TGTGCCAGCAGCCAGCTCGGTGGGATGGCGGAGTACTTC.

This clone appeared a single time. The V and J genes are TRBV7-2 and TRBJ1-5, with D possibly matching TRBD1 (6 bases). V was cut by 5 bases and J by 5 bases, with 16 bases left in between. This CDR3 has 15 residues. Germline CDR1 is SGHTA and CDR2 is FQGNSA. The CDR3 protein is CASSPQGRLDQPQHF. The CDR3, as DNA: TGTGCCAGCAGCCCTCAGGGGCGGTTGGATCAGCCCCAGCATTTT.

The V call is TRBV11-2, the J call TRBJ2-7, with D unclear. V gave up 1 base and J gave up 2 bases, with 9 bases separating them. Germline V gene data show CDR1 as SGHAT and CDR2 as FQNNGV. The CDR3 extends over 14 amino acids. The CDR3 sequence: CASSLGQAAYEQYF. The CDR3 DNA follows: TGTGCCAGCAGCTTAGGCCAGGCAGCCTACGAGCAGTACTTC.